The source of this T cell receptor beta chain is a study of T cell responses to AZD1222 COVID-19 vaccine. Study observations and caveats: Repertoires were collected only later (after the peak T cell response had occurred). An increase in Spike-specific TCR breadth and depth was observed after two AZD1222 doses. White British people made up most donors, females outnumbered males, and clonal diversity was possibly underestimated.

The V and J ends lost 10 bases and 6 bases respectively, with 16 bases between them. CDR3 length: 13 amino acids. Germline CDR1 ENHRY, CDR2 SYGVKD. On this clone: Its antigen remains unidentified.

The repertoire was sequenced with immunoSEQ multiplex PCR; TCRdb's copy has only in-frame clones and lacks some. The sample lists about 130,000 clones; about 93% were seen once. The V gene is TRBV10-3, the J gene TRBJ1-5; maybe TRBD1 (5 bases). The sequence was obtained from an adult who received the AZD1222 COVID-19 vaccine. The sequencing used peripheral blood, collected 28 days after the second AZD1222 dose. CDR3 nucleotide sequence: TGTGCCACCCGGGGGGGTGTTGTTCAGCCCCAGCATTTT. Its protein is CATRGGVVQPQHF.